This T cell receptor beta chain was identified in a study of shared clonotypes between healthy human individuals (dated by TCRdb to the early 2020s). For the wider study: The cohort comprised a couple of women and a few men aged 18 to 49 years. Leukapheresis yielded between about 0.85 and 10 billion PBMCs per donor. The study deeply sequenced blood TCR repertoires of five healthy adults to estimate repertoire size and the extent of clonotype sharing between individuals. Per donor, three plates each were used for CD4 naive and CD4 memory, two for CD8 naive, and one for CD8 memory. To increase sequencing depth and limit assay-specific biases, different laboratories used diverse techniques to prepare libraries and sequence TCR repertoires. Study-wide conclusions, independent of this receptor: Estimated clonotype richness was generally larger for naive than for memory subsets. Sampling was limited to blood, and TCR repertoires in tissue likely differ from TCR repertoires in blood. Because the study included a small number of donors, the genetic and exposure-history diversity represented was limited. About 5% of naive CD4, around 4% of naive CD8, 2.3% of memory CD4, and roughly 0.4% of memory CD8 clonotypes were shared across a handful of donors. Pairwise subsampling indicated that sequencing depth was expected to affect the degree of clonotype sharing among donors. Rarefaction of sorted-subset datasets indicated incomplete sequencing despite the large sequencing depth. Compared with non-shared clonotypes, clonotypes shared by all four sorted-subset donors had higher generation probabilities.

Concerning this clone: Its specific antigen is unknown. One base away there is no much larger clone; base qualities are not given.

Using the deep immunoSEQ assay, TCR CDR3 regions were amplified from genomic DNA by multiplex PCR. For each cell subset, the extracted genomic DNA was distributed evenly across all wells of several immunoSEQ 96-well plates, and each plate served as one replicate. For sorted subsets, each replicate PCR was loaded with roughly 0.2 ug genomic DNA, equivalent to roughly 30,000 T cell genomes. The purified libraries were quantified using a Qubit 3.0 fluorometer, sized with a Bioanalyzer 2100, and then quantified again using the KAPA Library Quantification kit. A separate single-read 150-cycle Illumina NextSeq 550 flow cell was used to sequence each immunoSEQ 96-well plate. Per the source publication's procedure: Because the immunoSEQ output included only junctional sequences and no quality scores, the filtering could not be the same as the filtering used for full-length reads. To assign V/J genes and CDR3, sequences were annotated using PyIR, a Python wrapper for IgBLAST v1.9, with IMGT germline references. Any read was removed if the V/J assignment was weak (E-value above 1e-6), the CDR3 was missing, or the read contained stop codons, out-of-frame junctions, or ambiguous translated residues. V3J clonotypes were defined by identical inferred V gene, J gene, and CDR3 amino acid sequence. The percentage overlap between two repertoires was calculated by dividing the number of shared unique clonotypes by the size of the smaller repertoire. RTK rarefaction, the Chao1 estimator, and Recon v2.1 estimates of unobserved clonotypes were used to assess repertoire richness. Generation probabilities for all TCRbeta clonotypes obtained by the gDNA method from a handful of donors were computed using OLGA. TCRdb took over this immuneACCESS table, retaining in-frame rearrangements with V and J assigned. Such tables are incomplete; in checked studies, under half of the missing clones stem from an unresolved V gene, and the remainder is unexplained. D and trimming come from the DNA, and the V and J calls and clone size come from that table. For this sample there are 850,000 to 1,200,000 clones; approximately 70% appear just once. Roughly 1.5% of the sample is taken by the ten largest.

Healthy HIV-negative adults with no recently reported acute infections or vaccinations were included as donors. Every donor was a Caucasian adult residing in Nashville, Tennessee, USA. Magnetic negative selection was used to enrich CD4+ T cells, after which naive cells were positively selected on CD45RA and the negative fraction became the memory subset. Blood was collected by leukapheresis, and PBMCs were isolated by Ficoll-Histopaque density gradient centrifugation and then cryopreserved in liquid nitrogen vapor phase. Analytical flow cytometry was used to check the purity and quantity of each magnetically sorted T cell population. Each sorted fraction had its genomic DNA isolated and then quantified by UV absorbance on a Nanodrop 2000c. Including cysteine and phenylalanine, the CDR3 has 16 amino acids. Only CDR3 DNA is held: 48 bases, read in frame from base 1.

Sequenced sample: memory CD4+ T cells sorted from blood. The intended sense of this specimen's cell subset or site label: CD45RA-negative fraction. Recombination linked TRBV21-1 to TRBJ2-4; the table's D gene call, TRBD1, was not cross checked with the DNA. TRBV21-1 is described as a pseudogene. This TCR came from a man aged 18 to 30 in good health. The nucleotide sequence is given as TGTGCCAGCAACCATTACAGGGGGTTAGCCAAAAACATTCAGTACTTC. This translates into CASNHYRGLAKNIQYF.